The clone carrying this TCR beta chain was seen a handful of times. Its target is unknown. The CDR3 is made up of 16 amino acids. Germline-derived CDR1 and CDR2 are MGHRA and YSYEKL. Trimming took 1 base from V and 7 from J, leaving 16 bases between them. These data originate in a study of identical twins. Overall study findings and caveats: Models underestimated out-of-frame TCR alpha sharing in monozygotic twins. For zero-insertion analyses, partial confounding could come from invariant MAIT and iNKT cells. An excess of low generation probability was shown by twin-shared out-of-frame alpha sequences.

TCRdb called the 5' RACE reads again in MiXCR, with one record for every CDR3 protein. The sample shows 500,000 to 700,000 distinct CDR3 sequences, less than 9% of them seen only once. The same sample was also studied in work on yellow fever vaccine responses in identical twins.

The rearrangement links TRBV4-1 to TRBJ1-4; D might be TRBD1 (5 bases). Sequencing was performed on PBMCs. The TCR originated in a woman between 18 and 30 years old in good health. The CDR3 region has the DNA TGCGCCAGCAGCCAAGCAACGGGGGGTGACGGTGAAAAACTGTTTTTT. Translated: CASSQATGGDGEKLFF.